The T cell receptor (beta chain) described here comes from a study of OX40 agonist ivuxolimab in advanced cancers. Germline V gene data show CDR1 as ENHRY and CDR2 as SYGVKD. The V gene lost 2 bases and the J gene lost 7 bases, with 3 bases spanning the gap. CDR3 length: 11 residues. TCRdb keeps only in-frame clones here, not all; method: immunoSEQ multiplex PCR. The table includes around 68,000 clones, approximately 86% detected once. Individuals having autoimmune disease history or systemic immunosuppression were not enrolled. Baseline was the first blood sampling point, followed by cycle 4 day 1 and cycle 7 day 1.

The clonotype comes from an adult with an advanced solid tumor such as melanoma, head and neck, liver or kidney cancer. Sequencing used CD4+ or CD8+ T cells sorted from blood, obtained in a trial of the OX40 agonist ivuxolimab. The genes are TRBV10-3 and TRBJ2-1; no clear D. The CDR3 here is CAISEGNEQFF. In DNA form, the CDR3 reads TGTGCCATCAGTGAGGGTAATGAGCAGTTCTTC.